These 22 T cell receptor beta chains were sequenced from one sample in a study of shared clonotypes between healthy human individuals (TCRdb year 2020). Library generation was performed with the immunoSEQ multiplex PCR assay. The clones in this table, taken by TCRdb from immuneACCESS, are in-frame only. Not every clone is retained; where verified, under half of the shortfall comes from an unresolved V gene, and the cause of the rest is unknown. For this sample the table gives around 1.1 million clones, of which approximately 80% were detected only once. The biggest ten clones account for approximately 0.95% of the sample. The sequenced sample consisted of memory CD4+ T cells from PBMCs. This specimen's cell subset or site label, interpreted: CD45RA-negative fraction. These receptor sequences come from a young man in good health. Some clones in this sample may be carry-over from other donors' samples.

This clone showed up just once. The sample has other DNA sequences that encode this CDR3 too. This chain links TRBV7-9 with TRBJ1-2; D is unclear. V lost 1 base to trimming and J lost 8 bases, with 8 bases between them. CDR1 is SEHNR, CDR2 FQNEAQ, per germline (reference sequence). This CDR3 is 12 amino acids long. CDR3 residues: CASSLEDRGYTF. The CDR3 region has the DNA TGTGCCAGCAGCTTAGAAGATAGGGGCTACACCTTC. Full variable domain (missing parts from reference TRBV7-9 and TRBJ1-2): DTGVSQNPRHKITKRGQNVTFRCDPISEHNRLYWYRQTLGQGPEFLTYFQNEAQLEKSRLLSDRFSAERPKGSFSTLEIQRTEQGDSAMYLCASSLEDRGYTFGSGTRLTVV.

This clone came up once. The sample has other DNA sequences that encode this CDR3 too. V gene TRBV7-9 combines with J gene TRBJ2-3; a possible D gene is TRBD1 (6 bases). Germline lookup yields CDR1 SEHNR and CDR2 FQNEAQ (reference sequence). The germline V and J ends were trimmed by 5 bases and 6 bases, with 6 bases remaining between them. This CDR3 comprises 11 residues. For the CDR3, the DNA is TGTGCCAGCAGCCAGGGGGATACGCAGTATTTT. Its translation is CASSQGDTQYF.

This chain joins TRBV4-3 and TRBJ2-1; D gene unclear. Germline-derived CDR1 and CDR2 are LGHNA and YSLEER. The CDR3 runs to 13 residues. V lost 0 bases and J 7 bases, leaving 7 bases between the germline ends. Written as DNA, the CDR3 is TGCGCCAGCAGCCAAGATTGGGCGAATGAGCAGTTCTTC. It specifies CASSQDWANEQFF.

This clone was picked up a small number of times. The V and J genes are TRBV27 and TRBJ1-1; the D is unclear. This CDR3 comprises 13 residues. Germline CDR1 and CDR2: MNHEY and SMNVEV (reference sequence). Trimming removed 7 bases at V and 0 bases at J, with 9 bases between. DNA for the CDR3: TGTGCCAGCATTTCGGGGTTGAACACTGAAGCTTTCTTT. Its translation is CASISGLNTEAFF.

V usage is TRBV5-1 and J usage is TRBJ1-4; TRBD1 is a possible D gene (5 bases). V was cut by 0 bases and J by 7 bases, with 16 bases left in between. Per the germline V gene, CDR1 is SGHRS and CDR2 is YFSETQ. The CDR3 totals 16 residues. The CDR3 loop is CASSLGGTPGGEKLFF. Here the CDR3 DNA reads TGCGCCAGCAGCTTGGGTGGGACTCCTGGGGGTGAAAAACTGTTTTTT.

The CDR3 DNA follows: TGTGCCAGCAGCGCCCAGGGGGGGACCGGGGAGCTGTTTTTT. It specifies CASSAQGGTGELFF. This chain joins TRBV9 and TRBJ2-2; D could derive from TRBD1 or TRBD2 (7 bases each). The CDR3 is 14 amino acids. Germline CDR1 reads SGDLS; CDR2 reads YYNGEE. V was shortened by 3 bases and J by 5 bases, with 11 bases between the two germline ends.

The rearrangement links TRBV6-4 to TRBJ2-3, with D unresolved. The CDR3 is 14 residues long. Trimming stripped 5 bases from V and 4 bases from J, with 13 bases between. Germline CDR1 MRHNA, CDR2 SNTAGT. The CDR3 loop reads CASSRTESSDTQYF. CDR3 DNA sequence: TGTGCCAGCAGTCGGACGGAGAGCTCAGATACGCAGTATTTT.

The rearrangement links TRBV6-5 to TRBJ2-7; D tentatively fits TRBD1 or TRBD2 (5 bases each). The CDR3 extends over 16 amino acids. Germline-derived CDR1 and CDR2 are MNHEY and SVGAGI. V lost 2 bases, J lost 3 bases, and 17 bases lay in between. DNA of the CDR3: TGTGCCAGCAGTTACCGGGGCGGGCCAAACGTCTACGAGCAGTACTTC. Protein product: CASSYRGGPNVYEQYF.

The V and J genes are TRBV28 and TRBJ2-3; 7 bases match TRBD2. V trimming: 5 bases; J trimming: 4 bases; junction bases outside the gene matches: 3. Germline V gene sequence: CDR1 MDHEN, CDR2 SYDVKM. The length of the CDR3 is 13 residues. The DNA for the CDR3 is TGTGCCAGCAGTGCGACTAGCTCAGATACGCAGTATTTT. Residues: CASSATSSDTQYF. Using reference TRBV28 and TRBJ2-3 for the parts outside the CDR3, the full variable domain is DVKVTQSSRYLVKRTGEKVFLECVQDMDHENMFWYRQDPGLGLRLIYFSYDVKMKEKGDIPEGYSVSREKKERFSLILESASTNQTSMYLCASSATSSDTQYFGPGTRLTVL.

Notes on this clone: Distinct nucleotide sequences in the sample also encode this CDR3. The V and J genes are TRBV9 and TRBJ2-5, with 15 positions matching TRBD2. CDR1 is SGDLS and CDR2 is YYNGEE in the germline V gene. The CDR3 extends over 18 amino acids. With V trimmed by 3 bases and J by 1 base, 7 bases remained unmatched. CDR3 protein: CASSARTSGRASQETQYF. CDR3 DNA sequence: TGTGCCAGCAGCGCTCGGACTAGCGGGAGGGCCTCCCAAGAGACCCAGTACTTC.

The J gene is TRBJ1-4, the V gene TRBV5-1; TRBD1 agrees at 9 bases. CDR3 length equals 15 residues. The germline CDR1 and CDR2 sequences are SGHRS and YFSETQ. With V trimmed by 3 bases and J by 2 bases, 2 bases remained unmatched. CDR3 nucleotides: TGCGCCAGCAGCTGGGACAGGGCCACTAATGAAAAACTGTTTTTT. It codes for CASSWDRATNEKLFF.

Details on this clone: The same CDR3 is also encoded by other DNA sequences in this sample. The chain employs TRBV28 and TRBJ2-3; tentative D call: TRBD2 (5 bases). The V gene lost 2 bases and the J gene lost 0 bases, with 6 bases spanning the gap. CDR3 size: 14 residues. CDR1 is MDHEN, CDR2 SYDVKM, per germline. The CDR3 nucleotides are TGTGCCAGCAGTTTACCGGGAAGCACAGATACGCAGTATTTT. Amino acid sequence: CASSLPGSTDTQYF.

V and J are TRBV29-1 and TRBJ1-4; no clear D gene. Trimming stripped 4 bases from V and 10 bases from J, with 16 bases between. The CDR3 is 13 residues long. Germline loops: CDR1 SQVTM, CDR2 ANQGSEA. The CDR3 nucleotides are TGCAGCGTTGCGGTCCGTCTCGATGGAAAACTGTTTTTT. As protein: CSVAVRLDGKLFF. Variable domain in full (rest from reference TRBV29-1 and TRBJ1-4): SAVISQKPSRDICQRGTSLTIQCQVDSQVTMMFWYRQQPGQSLTLIATANQGSEATYESGFVIDKFPISRPNLTFSTLTVSNMSPEDSSIYLCSVAVRLDGKLFFGSGTQLSVL.

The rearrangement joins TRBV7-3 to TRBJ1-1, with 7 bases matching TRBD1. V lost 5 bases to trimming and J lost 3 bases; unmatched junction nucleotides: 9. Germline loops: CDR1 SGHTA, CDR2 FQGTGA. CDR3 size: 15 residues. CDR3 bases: TGTGCCAGCAGCGCAAATACAGGGGCCGACACTGAAGCTTTCTTT. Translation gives CASSANTGADTEAFF. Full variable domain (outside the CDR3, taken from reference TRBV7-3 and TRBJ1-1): GAGVSQTPSNKVTEKGKYVELRCDPISGHTALYWYRQSLGQGPEFLIYFQGTGAADDSGLPNDRFFAVRPEGSVSTLKIQRTERGDSAVYLCASSANTGADTEAFFGQGTRLTVV.

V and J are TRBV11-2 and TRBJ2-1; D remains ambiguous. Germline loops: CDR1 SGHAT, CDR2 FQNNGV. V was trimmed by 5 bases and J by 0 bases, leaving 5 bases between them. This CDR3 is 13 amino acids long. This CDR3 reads CASSDDSYNEQFF. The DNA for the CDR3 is TGTGCCAGCAGCGACGACTCCTACAATGAGCAGTTCTTC.

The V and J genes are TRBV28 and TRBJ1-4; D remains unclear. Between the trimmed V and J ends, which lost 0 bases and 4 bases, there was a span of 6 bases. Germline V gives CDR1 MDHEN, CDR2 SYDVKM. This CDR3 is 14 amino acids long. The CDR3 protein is CASSLWGINEKLFF. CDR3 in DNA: TGTGCCAGCAGTTTATGGGGGATTAATGAAAAACTGTTTTTT.

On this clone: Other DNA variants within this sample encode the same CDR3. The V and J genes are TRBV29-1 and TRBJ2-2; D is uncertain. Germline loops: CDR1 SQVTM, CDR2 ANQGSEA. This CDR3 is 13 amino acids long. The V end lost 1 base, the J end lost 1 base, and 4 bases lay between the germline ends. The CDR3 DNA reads TGCAGCGTTGAAGGGAGGAACACCGGGGAGCTGTTTTTT. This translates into CSVEGRNTGELFF.

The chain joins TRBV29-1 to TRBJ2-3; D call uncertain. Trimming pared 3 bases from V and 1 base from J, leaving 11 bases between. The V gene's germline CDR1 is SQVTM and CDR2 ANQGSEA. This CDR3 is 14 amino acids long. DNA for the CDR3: TGCAGCGTTGATGGTCAGGTCGGCACAGATACGCAGTATTTT. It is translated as CSVDGQVGTDTQYF.

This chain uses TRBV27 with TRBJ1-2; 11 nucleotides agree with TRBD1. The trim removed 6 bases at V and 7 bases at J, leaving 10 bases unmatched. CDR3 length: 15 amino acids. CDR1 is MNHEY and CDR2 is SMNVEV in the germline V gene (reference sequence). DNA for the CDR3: TGTGCCAGCAGCTCGGACAGGGGGCGGCTGAGTGGCTACACCTTC. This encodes CASSSDRGRLSGYTF.

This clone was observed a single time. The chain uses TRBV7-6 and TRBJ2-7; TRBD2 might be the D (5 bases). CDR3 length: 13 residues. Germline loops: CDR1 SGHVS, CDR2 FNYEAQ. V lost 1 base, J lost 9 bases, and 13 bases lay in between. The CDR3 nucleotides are TGTGCCAGCAGCTTAGTAGCGCCCGGGGTGCAGTACTTC. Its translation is CASSLVAPGVQYF.

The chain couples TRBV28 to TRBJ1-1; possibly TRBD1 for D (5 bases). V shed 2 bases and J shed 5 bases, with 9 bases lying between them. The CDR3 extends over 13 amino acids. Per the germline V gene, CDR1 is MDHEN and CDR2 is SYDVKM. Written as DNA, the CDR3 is TGTGCCAGCAGTTTAATGGGGGTAACTGAAGCTTTCTTT. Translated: CASSLMGVTEAFF.

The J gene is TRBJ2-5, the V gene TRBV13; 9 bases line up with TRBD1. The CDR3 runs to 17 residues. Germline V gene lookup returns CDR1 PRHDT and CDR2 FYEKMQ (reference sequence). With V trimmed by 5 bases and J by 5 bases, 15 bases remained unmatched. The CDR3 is CASSTRRTGVELETQYF. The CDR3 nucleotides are TGTGCCAGCAGCACCCGAAGGACAGGGGTAGAATTGGAGACCCAGTACTTC.